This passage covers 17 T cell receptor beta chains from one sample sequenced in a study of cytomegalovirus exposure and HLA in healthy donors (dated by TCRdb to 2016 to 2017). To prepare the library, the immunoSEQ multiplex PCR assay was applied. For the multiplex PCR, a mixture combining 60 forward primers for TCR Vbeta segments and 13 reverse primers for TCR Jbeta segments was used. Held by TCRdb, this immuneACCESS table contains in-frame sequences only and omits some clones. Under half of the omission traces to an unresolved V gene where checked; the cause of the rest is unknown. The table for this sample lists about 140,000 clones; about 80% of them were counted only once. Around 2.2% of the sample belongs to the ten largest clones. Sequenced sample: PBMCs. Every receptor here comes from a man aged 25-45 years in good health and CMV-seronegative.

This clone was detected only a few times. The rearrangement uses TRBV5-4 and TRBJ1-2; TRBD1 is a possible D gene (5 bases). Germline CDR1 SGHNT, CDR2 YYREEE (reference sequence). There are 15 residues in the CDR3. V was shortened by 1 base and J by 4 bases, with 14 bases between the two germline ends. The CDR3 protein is CASSLPGGMIYGYTF. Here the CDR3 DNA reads TGTGCCAGCAGCTTGCCCGGGGGAATGATCTATGGCTACACCTTC.

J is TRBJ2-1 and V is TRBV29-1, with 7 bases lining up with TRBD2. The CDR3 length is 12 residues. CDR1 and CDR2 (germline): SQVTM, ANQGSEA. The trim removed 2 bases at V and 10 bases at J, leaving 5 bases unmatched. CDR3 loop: CSVEPSGLEQFF. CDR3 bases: TGCAGCGTTGAACCTAGCGGTCTCGAGCAGTTCTTC.

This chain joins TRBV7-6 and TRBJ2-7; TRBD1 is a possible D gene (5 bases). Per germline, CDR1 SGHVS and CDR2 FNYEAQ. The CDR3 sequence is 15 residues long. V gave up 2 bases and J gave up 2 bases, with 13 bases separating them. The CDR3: CASSLQGPGAYEQYF. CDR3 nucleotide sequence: TGTGCCAGCAGCTTACAGGGCCCAGGCGCCTACGAGCAGTACTTC.

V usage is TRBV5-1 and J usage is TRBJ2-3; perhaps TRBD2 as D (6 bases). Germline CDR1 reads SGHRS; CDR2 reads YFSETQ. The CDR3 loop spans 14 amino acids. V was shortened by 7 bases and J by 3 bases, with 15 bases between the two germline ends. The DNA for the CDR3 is TGCGCCAGCGGAACGGGAGTAGAGACAGATACGCAGTATTTT. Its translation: CASGTGVETDTQYF. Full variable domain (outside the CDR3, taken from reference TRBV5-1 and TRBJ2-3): KAGVTQTPRYLIKTRGQQVTLSCSPISGHRSVSWYQQTPGQGLQFLFEYFSETQRNKGNFPGRFSGRQFSNSRSEMNVSTLELGDSALYLCASGTGVETDTQYFGPGTRLTVL.

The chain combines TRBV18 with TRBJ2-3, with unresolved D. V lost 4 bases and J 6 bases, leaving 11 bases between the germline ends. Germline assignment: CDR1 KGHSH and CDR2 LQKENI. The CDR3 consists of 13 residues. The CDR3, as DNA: TGTGCCAGCTCACATGAGCCCAGGGATACGCAGTATTTT. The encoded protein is CASSHEPRDTQYF.

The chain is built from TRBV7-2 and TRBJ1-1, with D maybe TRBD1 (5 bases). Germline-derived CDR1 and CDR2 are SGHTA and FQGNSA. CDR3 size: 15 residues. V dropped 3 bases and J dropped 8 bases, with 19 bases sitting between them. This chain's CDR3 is CASSFLRLRGKEAFF. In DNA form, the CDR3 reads TGTGCCAGCAGCTTTTTACGGTTAAGGGGAAAGGAAGCTTTCTTT.

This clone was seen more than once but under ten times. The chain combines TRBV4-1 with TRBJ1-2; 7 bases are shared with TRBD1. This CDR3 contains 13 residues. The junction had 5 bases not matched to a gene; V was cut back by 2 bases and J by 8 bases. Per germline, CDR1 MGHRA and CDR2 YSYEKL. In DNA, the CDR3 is TGCGCCAGCAGCCAACCTCGACAGGGCGGCTACACCTTC. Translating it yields CASSQPRQGGYTF.

In nucleotides, the CDR3 is TGTGCCAGCAGCAGACGGACAGGGGCCTACGAGCAGTACTTC. Protein product: CASSRRTGAYEQYF. The rearrangement links TRBV7-9 to TRBJ2-7; 9 bases are shared with TRBD1. This CDR3 contains 14 residues. CDR1 SEHNR and CDR2 FQNEAQ come from the germline V gene (reference sequence). J gave up 2 bases and V 5 bases, and 4 bases lay outside the gene matches.

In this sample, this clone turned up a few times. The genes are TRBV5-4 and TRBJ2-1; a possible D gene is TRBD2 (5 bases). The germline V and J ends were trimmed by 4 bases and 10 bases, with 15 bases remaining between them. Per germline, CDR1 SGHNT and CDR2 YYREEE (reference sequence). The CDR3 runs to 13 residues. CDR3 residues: CASSPGGSTEQFF. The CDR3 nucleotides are TGTGCCAGCAGCCCCGGAGGCTCCACGGAGCAGTTCTTC. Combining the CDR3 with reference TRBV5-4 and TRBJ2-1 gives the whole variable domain ETGVTQSPTHLIKTRGQQVTLRCSSQSGHNTVSWYQQALGQGPQFIFQYYREEENGRGNFPPRFSGLQFPNYSSELNVNALELDDSALYLCASSPGGSTEQFFGPGTRLTVL.

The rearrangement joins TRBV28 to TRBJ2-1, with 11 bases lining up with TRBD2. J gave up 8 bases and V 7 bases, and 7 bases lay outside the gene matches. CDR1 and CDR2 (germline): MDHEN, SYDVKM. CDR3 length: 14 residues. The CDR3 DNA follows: TGTGCCAGCAACAGACTAGCGGGAATCCATGAGCAGTTCTTC. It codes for CASNRLAGIHEQFF. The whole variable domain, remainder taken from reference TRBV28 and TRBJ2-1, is DVKVTQSSRYLVKRTGEKVFLECVQDMDHENMFWYRQDPGLGLRLIYFSYDVKMKEKGDIPEGYSVSREKKERFSLILESASTNQTSMYLCASNRLAGIHEQFFGPGTRLTVL.

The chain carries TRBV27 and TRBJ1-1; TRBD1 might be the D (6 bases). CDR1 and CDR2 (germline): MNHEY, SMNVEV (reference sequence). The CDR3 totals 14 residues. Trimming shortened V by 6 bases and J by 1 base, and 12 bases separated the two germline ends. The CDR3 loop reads CASSPGQSNTEAFF. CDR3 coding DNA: TGTGCCAGCAGCCCAGGACAGTCGAACACTGAAGCTTTCTTT.

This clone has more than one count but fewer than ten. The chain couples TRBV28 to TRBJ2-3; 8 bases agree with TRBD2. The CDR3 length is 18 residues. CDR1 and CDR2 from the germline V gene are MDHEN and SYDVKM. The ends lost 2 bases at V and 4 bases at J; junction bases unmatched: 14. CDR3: CASSLSMGLGSLADTQYF. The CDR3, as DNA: TGTGCCAGCAGTTTAAGTATGGGACTAGGGAGTCTCGCAGATACGCAGTATTTT.

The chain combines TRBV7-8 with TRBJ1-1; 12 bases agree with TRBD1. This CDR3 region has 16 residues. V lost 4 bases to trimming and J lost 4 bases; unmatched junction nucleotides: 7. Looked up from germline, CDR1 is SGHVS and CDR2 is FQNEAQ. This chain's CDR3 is CASSSGDRGLTTEAFF. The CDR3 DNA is TGTGCCAGCAGCTCTGGGGACAGGGGGCTGACCACTGAAGCTTTCTTT.

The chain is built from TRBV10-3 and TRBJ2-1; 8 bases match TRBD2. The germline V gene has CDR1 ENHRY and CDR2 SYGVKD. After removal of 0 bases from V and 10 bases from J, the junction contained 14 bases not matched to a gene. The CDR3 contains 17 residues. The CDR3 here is CAISESWLAGPGREQFF. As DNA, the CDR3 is TGTGCCATCAGTGAGTCGTGGCTAGCGGGTCCTGGTCGGGAGCAGTTCTTC.

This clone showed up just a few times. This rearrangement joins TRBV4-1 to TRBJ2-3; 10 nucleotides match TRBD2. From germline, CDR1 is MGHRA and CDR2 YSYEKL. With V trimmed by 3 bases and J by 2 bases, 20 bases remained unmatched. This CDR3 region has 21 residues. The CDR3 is CASSQRKLKAGGPIDTDTQYF. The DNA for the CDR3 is TGCGCCAGCAGCCAGAGGAAACTAAAAGCGGGAGGGCCTATTGACACAGATACGCAGTATTTT.

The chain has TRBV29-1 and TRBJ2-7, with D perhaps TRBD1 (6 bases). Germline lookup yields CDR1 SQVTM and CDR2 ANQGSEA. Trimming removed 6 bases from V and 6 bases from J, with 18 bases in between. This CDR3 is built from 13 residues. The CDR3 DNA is TGCAGCGTCGAACTCGGGACACGGGGCGAGCAGTACTTC. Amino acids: CSVELGTRGEQYF.

CDR3 bases: TGTGCCACCAGCCCGCCCCCCCGGTCGGACACTGAAGCTTTCTTT. Translation: CATSPPPRSDTEAFF. The V call is TRBV15, the J call TRBJ1-1, with D unclear. V was clipped by 5 bases and J by 3 bases, with 16 bases between them. The CDR3 is made up of 15 amino acids. Germline CDR1 and CDR2: LNHNV and YYDKDF (reference sequence). The full variable domain, in which reference TRBV15 and TRBJ1-1 provide the parts outside the CDR3, is DAMVIQNPRYQVTQFGKPVTLSCSQTLNHNVMYWYQQKSSQAPKLLFHYYDKDFNNEADTPDNFQSRRPNTSFCFLDIRSPGLGDTAMYLCATSPPPRSDTEAFFGQGTRLTVV.